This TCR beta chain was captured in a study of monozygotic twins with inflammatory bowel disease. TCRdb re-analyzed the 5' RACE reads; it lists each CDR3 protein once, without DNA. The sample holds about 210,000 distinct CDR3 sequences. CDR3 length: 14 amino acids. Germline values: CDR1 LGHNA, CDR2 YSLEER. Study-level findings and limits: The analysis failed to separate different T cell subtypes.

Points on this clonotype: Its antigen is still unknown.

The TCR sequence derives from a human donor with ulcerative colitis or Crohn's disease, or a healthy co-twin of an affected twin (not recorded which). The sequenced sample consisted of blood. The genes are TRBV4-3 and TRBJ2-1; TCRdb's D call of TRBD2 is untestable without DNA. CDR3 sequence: CASSQDSRVSEQFF.